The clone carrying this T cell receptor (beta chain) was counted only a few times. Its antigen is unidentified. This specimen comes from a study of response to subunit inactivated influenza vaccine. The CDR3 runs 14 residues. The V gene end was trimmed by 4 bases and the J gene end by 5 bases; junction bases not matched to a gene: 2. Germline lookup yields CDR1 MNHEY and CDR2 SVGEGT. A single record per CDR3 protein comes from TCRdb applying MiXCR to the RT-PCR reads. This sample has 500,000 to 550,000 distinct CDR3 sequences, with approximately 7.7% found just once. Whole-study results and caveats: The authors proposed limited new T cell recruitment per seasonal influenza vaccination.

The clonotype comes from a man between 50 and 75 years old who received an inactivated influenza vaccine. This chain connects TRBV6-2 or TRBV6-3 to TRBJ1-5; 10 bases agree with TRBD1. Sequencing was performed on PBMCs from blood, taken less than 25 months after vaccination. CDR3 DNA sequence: TGTGCCAGCAGTTGGGACAGGGGACATCAGCCCCAGCATTTT. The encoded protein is CASSWDRGHQPQHF.